This TCR beta chain appears in the sequencing data of a study of cytotoxic CD8 clonotypes in ibrutinib-treated CLL. Study-wide points: Pretreatment clonality was elevated relative to age-matched healthy donors and paralleled circulating CD8+ T-cell counts. Among the clonotypes, public ones were uncommon and contracted or held stable on treatment. Clonality was elevated at ibrutinib response and had returned toward baseline at progression.

In regard to this clone: Its cognate antigen is unknown.

The method was immunoSEQ multiplex PCR; TCRdb's version includes in-frame clones alone and lacks a portion of them. The profile shows some 200,000 clones, just under 80% of them singletons. Trimming stripped 1 base from V and 0 bases from J, with 7 bases between. Germline assignment: CDR1 LGHNT and CDR2 FRNRAP. This CDR3 comprises 15 residues. The source of about 1.9 micrograms of genomic DNA for TCR beta libraries was cryopreserved PBMCs. This sequence was found in a human donor with chronic lymphocytic leukemia. The chain is built from TRBV12-5 and TRBJ2-1, with D uncertain. The material sequenced was PBMCs, taken after 12 months of ibrutinib treatment. The CDR3, as DNA: TGTGCTAGTGGTTTGGGGGTTAGCTCCTACAATGAGCAGTTCTTC. Protein sequence: CASGLGVSSYNEQFF.